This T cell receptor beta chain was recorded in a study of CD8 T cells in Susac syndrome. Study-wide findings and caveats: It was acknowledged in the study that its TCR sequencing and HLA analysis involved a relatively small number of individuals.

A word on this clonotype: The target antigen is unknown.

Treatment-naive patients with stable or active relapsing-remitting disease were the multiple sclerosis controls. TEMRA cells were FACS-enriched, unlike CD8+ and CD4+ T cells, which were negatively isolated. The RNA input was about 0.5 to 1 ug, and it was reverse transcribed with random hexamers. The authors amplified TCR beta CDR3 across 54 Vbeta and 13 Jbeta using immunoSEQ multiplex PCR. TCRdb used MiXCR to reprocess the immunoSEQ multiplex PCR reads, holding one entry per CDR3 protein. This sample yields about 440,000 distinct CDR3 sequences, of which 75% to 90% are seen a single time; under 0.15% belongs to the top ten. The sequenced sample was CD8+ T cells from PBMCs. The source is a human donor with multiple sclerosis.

CDR3 coding DNA: TGTGCCAGTGGCTCCGGGACAGACTCCTACGAGCAGTACTTC. Its protein product is CASGSGTDSYEQYF. The genes are TRBV19 and TRBJ2-7, with TRBD1 identical over 7 bases. The CDR3 is made up of 14 amino acids. Trimming removed 8 bases from V and 0 bases from J; junction bases left unmatched: 7. CDR1 is LNHDA, CDR2 SQIVND, per germline (reference sequence).